These 10 T cell receptor beta chains originate from one sample sequenced in a study of immune evolution from preneoplasia to lung adenocarcinoma. Measured with immunoSEQ multiplex PCR; TCRdb has only the in-frame clones, and not every one. The table lists some 4,200 clones, roughly 80% of them singletons. Specimen: FFPE minimally invasive lung adenocarcinoma tissue. Source of these receptors: a person aged 50-75 years with lung adenocarcinoma.

The rearrangement joins TRBV7-9 to TRBJ2-1; D is perhaps TRBD2 (5 bases). This CDR3 comprises 13 residues. Germline CDR1 SEHNR, CDR2 FQNEAQ (reference sequence). Trimming took 3 bases from V and 7 from J, leaving 10 bases between them. The DNA of the CDR3 is TGTGCCAGCAGCTTTAATAGCGTGAATGAGCAGTTCTTC. This gives the protein CASSFNSVNEQFF.

This clone has only one observation. The V and J genes are TRBV5-1 and TRBJ1-4, with 12 bases lining up with TRBD1. J gave up 8 bases and V 4 bases, and 6 bases lay outside the gene matches. The CDR3 runs to 15 residues. Germline V gives CDR1 SGHRS, CDR2 YFSETQ. DNA for the CDR3: TGCGCCAGCAGCCAAGGGACAGGGGGCAGGGAAAAACTGTTTTTT. This translates into CASSQGTGGREKLFF.

The V gene is TRBV6-5, the J gene TRBJ2-1, with 8 bases lining up with TRBD1. This CDR3 spans 14 amino acids. Germline V gene sequence: CDR1 MNHEY, CDR2 SVGAGI. The V and J ends lost 5 bases and 6 bases, in that order; junction bases with no gene match: 6. The CDR3 coding sequence is TGTGCCAGCAGTGACAGGACAGGGCGCAATGAGCAGTTCTTC. Translated: CASSDRTGRNEQFF.

This clone was seen a single time. The chain has TRBV7-2 and TRBJ2-2; D is undetermined. The V and J ends lost 5 bases and 9 bases respectively, with 7 bases between them. This CDR3 has 11 amino acids. Germline V gene lookup returns CDR1 SGHTA and CDR2 FQGNSA. CDR3 coding DNA: TGTGCCAGCAGCCAAGGCAGGGAGCTGTTTTTT. Its protein is CASSQGRELFF.

This clone was recorded a few times. The rearrangement links TRBV9 to TRBJ2-7, with a weak D call TRBD1 (5 bases). Per germline, CDR1 SGDLS and CDR2 YYNGEE. The CDR3 has 14 residues. With 0 bases removed from V and 3 bases from J, the gap between germline ends came to 10 bases. CDR3 residues: CASSVEPGNYEQYF. The CDR3 region has the DNA TGTGCCAGCAGCGTAGAACCAGGGAACTACGAGCAGTACTTC.

The chain carries TRBV7-8 and TRBJ1-3; the D is unclear. The CDR3 extends over 16 amino acids. V lost 3 bases to trimming and J lost 0 bases, with 12 bases between them. Germline V gene data show CDR1 as SGHVS and CDR2 as FQNEAQ. In DNA form, the CDR3 reads TGTGCCAGCAGCTTCGAGGTGGGTGGCTCTGGAAACACCATATATTTT. This translates into CASSFEVGGSGNTIYF.

V is TRBV27 and J is TRBJ1-2; 7 bases match TRBD1. The CDR3 is 20 amino acids. Trimming removed 0 bases from V and 3 bases from J; junction bases left unmatched: 19. Germline V CDR1 and CDR2: MNHEY, SMNVEV (reference sequence). Here the CDR3 DNA reads TGTGCCAGCAGTTTATCGCTACGGGACAGTCCCGCGCTAAAGGACTATGGCTACACCTTC. As protein: CASSLSLRDSPALKDYGYTF.

The gene calls are TRBV29-1 and TRBJ2-5; 7 bases fit TRBD1. Germline-derived CDR1 and CDR2 are SQVTM and ANQGSEA. V was clipped by 6 bases and J by 0 bases; unmatched bases: 10. CDR3 length equals 15 residues. CDR3 coding DNA: TGCAGCGTAGTCACAGGGGCTACGTACCAAGAGACCCAGTACTTC. Its translation: CSVVTGATYQETQYF. The entire variable domain, with the rest obtained from reference TRBV29-1 and TRBJ2-5, is as follows: SAVISQKPSRDICQRGTSLTIQCQVDSQVTMMFWYRQQPGQSLTLIATANQGSEATYESGFVIDKFPISRPNLTFSTLTVSNMSPEDSSIYLCSVVTGATYQETQYFGPGTRLLVL.

The chain carries TRBV19 and TRBJ1-2; 7 bases are a match to TRBD1. The germline gives CDR1 LNHDA, CDR2 SQIVND (reference sequence). CDR3 length: 16 residues. Germline trimming cut 10 bases from V and 6 bases from J; bases unmatched to any gene: 20. The CDR3 region is CATTPLASTGMNGYTF. The DNA of the CDR3 is TGTGCCACCACCCCTTTGGCTTCGACAGGGATGAATGGCTACACCTTC.

The V and J genes are TRBV29-1 and TRBJ2-7; no reliable D call. This CDR3 has 11 amino acids. CDR1 and CDR2 from the germline V gene are SQVTM and ANQGSEA. V was shortened by 3 bases and J by 3 bases, with 6 bases between the two germline ends. The CDR3: CSVEVYYEQYF. Written as DNA, the CDR3 is TGCAGCGTTGAGGTGTACTACGAGCAGTACTTC.